Listed below are T cell receptor beta chains from one sample, sequenced in a study of shared clonotypes between healthy human individuals. TCRdb keeps only in-frame clones here, not all; method: immunoSEQ multiplex PCR. The sample holds 2 million to 2.5 million clones, 85% to 95% seen once. Sequencing used naive CD4+ T cells from PBMCs. The receptors were gathered from a man between 18 and 35 years old in good health. Some clones in this sample may be carry-over from other donors' samples. Both conserved end residues are part of each CDR3. The D gene is left open where the match is weak. Clone size is shown for a subset of rows, as once, few, many or a class of expanded clone.

clone_size: -; j_call: TRBJ1-2; v_call: TRBV6-5; d_call: -; cdr3_nt: TGTGCCAGCACCCCCCGGCAGGGCTATGGCTACACCTTC; cdr3_aa: CASTPRQGYGYTF
clone_size: -; j_call: TRBJ2-5; v_call: TRBV7-2; d_call: -; cdr3_nt: TGTGCCAGCAGCTTAAACAGGGAAGAGACCCAGTACTTC; cdr3_aa: CASSLNREETQYF
clone_size: -; j_call: TRBJ2-2; v_call: TRBV10-3; d_call: TRBD2; cdr3_nt: TGTGCCATCAAGGCTAGCGGGAACGCCGGGGAGCTGTTTTTT; cdr3_aa: CAIKASGNAGELFF
clone_size: -; j_call: TRBJ2-7; v_call: TRBV10-3; d_call: TRBD1; cdr3_nt: TGTGCCATCGGTGGGACAGGGCTCCACGAGCAGTACTTC; cdr3_aa: CAIGGTGLHEQYF
clone_size: -; j_call: TRBJ2-3; v_call: TRBV2; d_call: -; cdr3_nt: TGTGCCAGCAGTGCGGACTCTTCCCCAGATACGCAGTATTTT; cdr3_aa: CASSADSSPDTQYF
clone_size: -; j_call: TRBJ1-4; v_call: TRBV18; d_call: -; cdr3_nt: TGTGCCAGCTCACCAAGGCAGGGTAATGAAAAACTGTTTTTT; cdr3_aa: CASSPRQGNEKLFF
clone_size: -; j_call: TRBJ2-7; v_call: TRBV19; d_call: TRBD2; cdr3_nt: TGTGCCAGTAGTATAGATCTAACTAGCGGTTACTACGAGCAGTACTTC; cdr3_aa: CASSIDLTSGYYEQYF
clone_size: -; j_call: TRBJ1-2; v_call: TRBV25-1; d_call: -; cdr3_nt: TGTGCCAGCAGTGCAGGGGACTATGGCTACACCTTC; cdr3_aa: CASSAGDYGYTF
clone_size: once; j_call: TRBJ2-5; v_call: TRBV6-6; d_call: -; cdr3_nt: TGTGCCAGCAGATCGAGAGGCCAAGAGACCCAGTACTTC; cdr3_aa: CASRSRGQETQYF
clone_size: -; j_call: TRBJ2-7; v_call: TRBV7-2; d_call: -; cdr3_nt: TGTGCCAGCAGCTTAGCACAGGTGAGCTACGAGCAGTACTTC; cdr3_aa: CASSLAQVSYEQYF
clone_size: once; j_call: TRBJ2-1; v_call: TRBV11-2; d_call: -; cdr3_nt: TGTGCCAGCAGCCTTTTAACTAAGAGCTCCTACAATGAGCAGTTCTTC; cdr3_aa: CASSLLTKSSYNEQFF
clone_size: -; j_call: TRBJ1-2; v_call: TRBV5-4; d_call: TRBD1; cdr3_nt: TGTGCCAGCAGCCCCGCCCCAGGGACAGATCTCTATGGCTACACCTTC; cdr3_aa: CASSPAPGTDLYGYTF
clone_size: once; j_call: TRBJ2-7; v_call: TRBV5-1; d_call: -; cdr3_nt: TGCGCCAGCAGCGGCCGAGGGACGGACACCTACGAGCAGTACTTC; cdr3_aa: CASSGRGTDTYEQYF
clone_size: -; j_call: TRBJ2-3; v_call: TRBV10-2; d_call: -; cdr3_nt: TGCGCCAGCCTTGACGGACAGAGAAACACAGATACGCAGTATTTT; cdr3_aa: CASLDGQRNTDTQYF
clone_size: -; j_call: TRBJ1-3; v_call: TRBV4-3; d_call: -; cdr3_nt: TGCGCCAGCAGCCAAGATCTTAGAGTCGGGTATAACTCTGGAAACACCATATATTTT; cdr3_aa: CASSQDLRVGYNSGNTIYF
clone_size: -; j_call: TRBJ2-6; v_call: TRBV2; d_call: -; cdr3_nt: TGTGCCAGCAGCGAGGAAAGGTCCTCTGGGGCCAACGTCCTGACTTTC; cdr3_aa: CASSEERSSGANVLTF
clone_size: -; j_call: TRBJ2-1; v_call: TRBV6-1; d_call: -; cdr3_nt: TGTGCCAGCATCCCCGGCGGTTTCTACAATGAGCAGTTCTTC; cdr3_aa: CASIPGGFYNEQFF
clone_size: -; j_call: TRBJ1-2; v_call: TRBV7-8; d_call: TRBD1; cdr3_nt: TGTGCCAGCAGCCCCCTCGCCGGGACAGCTTACACCTTC; cdr3_aa: CASSPLAGTAYTF